The 9 T cell receptor beta chains presented below share a single source sample, sequenced in a study of T cells in Graves' hyperthyroidism and ophthalmopathy. The source material, RNA transcripts, was used to amplify TCR beta CDR3 regions. First-round RT-PCR targeting the TCR CDR3 was performed with the HTBI primer set. TCRdb fed the multiplex PCR reads into MiXCR, producing one record per CDR3 protein. The top ten clones hold approximately 8.4% of a sample with more than 600,000 distinct CDR3 sequences, 16% of them seen once. The specimen was blood. The receptor set was obtained from a young man with Graves' hyperthyroidism.

This clonotype was counted many times. This rearrangement joins TRBV5-1 to TRBJ2-1; 8 bases fit TRBD1. V shed 4 bases, J shed 8 bases, and the junction held 14 bases outside the gene matches. This CDR3 has 16 amino acids. Germline-derived CDR1 and CDR2 are SGHRS and YFSETQ. The CDR3 DNA follows: TGCGCCAGCAGCCCGCGGACAGGGCCCTGGGTTGATGAGCAGTTCTTC. It translates to CASSPRTGPWVDEQFF.

This clonotype was counted many times. J is TRBJ2-7 and V is TRBV28; 9 bases line up with TRBD2. V was clipped by 6 bases and J by 0 bases; unmatched bases: 6. From germline, CDR1 is MDHEN and CDR2 SYDVKM. The CDR3 is made up of 15 amino acids. The CDR3 coding sequence is TGTGCCAGCAGGTCGAGCGGGGGGAGCTCCTACGAGCAGTACTTC. This sequence encodes CASRSSGGSSYEQYF.

This clonotype was recorded at least ten times. The rearrangement joins TRBV20-1 to TRBJ2-1; D is unresolved. Germline assignment: CDR1 DFQATT and CDR2 SNEGSKA (reference sequence). CDR3 length: 11 residues. The CDR3 DNA is TGCAGCCGCCTCAAGCTCGATGAGCAGTTCTTC. Its translation is CSRLKLDEQFF.

Many counts were recorded for this clonotype. The rearrangement uses TRBV2 and TRBJ1-1; D ambiguous. Per germline, CDR1 SNHLY and CDR2 FYNNEI. The V end was cut by 2 bases, the J end by 10 bases, with 14 bases between. This CDR3 has 13 amino acids. The CDR3 protein is CASSESSSLRAFF. The CDR3 DNA reads TGTGCCAGCAGTGAATCCTCTAGCCTTCGAGCTTTCTTT.

V usage is TRBV3-1 and J usage is TRBJ2-7, with no clear D. This CDR3 has 13 amino acids. Between the trimmed V and J ends, which lost 5 bases and 0 bases, there was a span of 8 bases. Germline V lookup: CDR1 LGHDT, CDR2 YNNKEL (reference sequence). CDR3 DNA: TGTGCCAGCAGCAAAGGCGACTCCTACGAGCAGTACTTC. Encoded protein: CASSKGDSYEQYF.

This clonotype was seen at least ten times. The chain uses TRBV28 and TRBJ2-1, with TRBD2 matching 8 bases. J was trimmed by 3 bases and V by 6 bases; bases with no gene match: 7. CDR3 length: 15 residues. Germline V CDR1 and CDR2: MDHEN, SYDVKM. CDR3 amino acids: CASSQLAVDYNEQFF. CDR3 nucleotides: TGTGCCAGCAGCCAACTAGCGGTAGACTACAATGAGCAGTTCTTC. Complete variable domain (other parts from reference TRBV28 and TRBJ2-1): DVKVTQSSRYLVKRTGEKVFLECVQDMDHENMFWYRQDPGLGLRLIYFSYDVKMKEKGDIPEGYSVSREKKERFSLILESASTNQTSMYLCASSQLAVDYNEQFFGPGTRLTVL.

Of note for this clonotype: No conserved phenylalanine or tryptophan is present at the end of the CDR3, so a read error is the likely explanation. V usage is TRBV2 and J usage is TRBJ2-7, with 7 bases aligning to TRBD2. The V and J ends lost 10 bases and 2 bases, in that order; junction bases with no gene match: 5. Germline-derived CDR1 and CDR2 are SNHLY and FYNNEI. The CDR3 covers 12 residues. This chain's CDR3 is CATSGATYEQYL. The CDR3 DNA sequence: TGTGCCACAAGCGGGGCTACCTACGAGCAGTACCTC.

This clonotype was counted a few times. The chain uses TRBV10-3 and TRBJ1-5; 7 bases agree with TRBD1. The length of the CDR3 is 16 residues. Trimming at V came to 2 bases and at J to 4 bases, leaving 8 bases not matched to a gene. The germline V gene has CDR1 ENHRY and CDR2 SYGVKD. This chain's CDR3 is CAISETGTARNQPQHF. CDR3 nucleotide sequence: TGTGCCATCAGTGAGACGGGGACAGCCAGGAATCAGCCCCAGCATTTT.

This clonotype was counted at least ten times. V is TRBV12-3 or TRBV12-4 and J is TRBJ2-1, with TRBD2 identical over 8 bases. V trimming: 5 bases; J trimming: 0 bases; junction bases outside the gene matches: 3. The CDR3 has 15 residues. CDR3 nucleotide sequence: TGTGCCAGCAGTCGACTAGCGCCCTCCTACAATGAGCAGTTCTTC. As protein: CASSRLAPSYNEQFF.